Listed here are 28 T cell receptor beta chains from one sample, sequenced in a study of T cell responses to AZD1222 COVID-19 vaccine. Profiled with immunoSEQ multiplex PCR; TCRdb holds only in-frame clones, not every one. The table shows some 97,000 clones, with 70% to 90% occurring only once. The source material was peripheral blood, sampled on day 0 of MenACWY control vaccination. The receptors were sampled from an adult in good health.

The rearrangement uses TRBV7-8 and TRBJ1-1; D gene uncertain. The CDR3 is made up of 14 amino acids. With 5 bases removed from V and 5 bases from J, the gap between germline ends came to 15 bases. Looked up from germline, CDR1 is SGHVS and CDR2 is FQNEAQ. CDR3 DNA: TGTGCCAGCAGCCAGGAAGGTCTGGTTACTGAAGCTTTCTTT. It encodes CASSQEGLVTEAFF.

CDR3 nucleotides: TGTGCCAGCAGTGAAGGAGGTTACTCTGGAAACACCATATATTTT. Translation: CASSEGGYSGNTIYF. The V gene is TRBV2, the J gene TRBJ1-3; D call uncertain. The CDR3 loop spans 15 amino acids. V lost 1 base and J lost 0, with 7 bases in between. In germline, CDR1 is SNHLY, CDR2 FYNNEI.

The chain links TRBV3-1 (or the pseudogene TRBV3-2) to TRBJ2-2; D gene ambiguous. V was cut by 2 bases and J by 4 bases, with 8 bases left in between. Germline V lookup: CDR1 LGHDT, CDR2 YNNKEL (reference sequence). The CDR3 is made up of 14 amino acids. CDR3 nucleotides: TGTGCCAGCAGCCAAACTTGGGCCACCGGGGAGCTGTTTTTT. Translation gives CASSQTWATGELFF.

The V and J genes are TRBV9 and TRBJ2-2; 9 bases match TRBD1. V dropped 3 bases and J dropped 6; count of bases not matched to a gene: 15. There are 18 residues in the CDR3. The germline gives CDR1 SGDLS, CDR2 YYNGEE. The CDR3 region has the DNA TGTGCCAGCAGCGCTTTAAATCCAGGGACAGGGACCCCCGGGGAGCTGTTTTTT. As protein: CASSALNPGTGTPGELFF.

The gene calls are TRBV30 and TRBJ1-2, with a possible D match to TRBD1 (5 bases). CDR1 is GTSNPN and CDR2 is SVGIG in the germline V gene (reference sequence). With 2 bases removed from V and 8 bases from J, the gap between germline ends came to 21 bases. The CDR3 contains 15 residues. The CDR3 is CAWSPQAPRDVGYTF. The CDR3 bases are TGTGCCTGGAGTCCACAGGCCCCCCGCGATGTGGGCTACACCTTC.

Here the CDR3 reads CASSLGARGDEKLFF. The CDR3 nucleotides read TGCGCCAGCAGCTTGGGGGCGCGGGGAGATGAAAAACTGTTTTTT. J is TRBJ1-4 and V is TRBV5-1, with unresolved D. Trimming shortened V by 0 bases and J by 6 bases, and 12 bases separated the two germline ends. Germline V CDR1 and CDR2: SGHRS, YFSETQ. The CDR3 length is 15 residues.

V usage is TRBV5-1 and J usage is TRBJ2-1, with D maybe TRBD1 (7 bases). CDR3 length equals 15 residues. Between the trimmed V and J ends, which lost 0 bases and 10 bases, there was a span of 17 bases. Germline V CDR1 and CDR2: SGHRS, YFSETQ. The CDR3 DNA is TGCGCCAGCAGCTTGGCCGATTTTGCGGGACAGGAGCAGTTCTTC. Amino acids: CASSLADFAGQEQFF.

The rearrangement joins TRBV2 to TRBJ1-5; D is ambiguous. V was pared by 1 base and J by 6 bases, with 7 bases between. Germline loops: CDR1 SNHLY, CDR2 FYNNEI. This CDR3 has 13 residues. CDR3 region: CASSEEVIQPQHF. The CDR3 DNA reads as TGTGCCAGCAGTGAAGAAGTGATTCAGCCCCAGCATTTT.

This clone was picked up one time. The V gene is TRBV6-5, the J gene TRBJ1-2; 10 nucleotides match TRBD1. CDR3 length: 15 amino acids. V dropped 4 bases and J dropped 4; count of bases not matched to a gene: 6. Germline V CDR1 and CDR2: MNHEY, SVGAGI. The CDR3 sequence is CASSFGTGVGYGYTF. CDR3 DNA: TGTGCCAGCAGTTTCGGGACAGGGGTAGGCTATGGCTACACCTTC.

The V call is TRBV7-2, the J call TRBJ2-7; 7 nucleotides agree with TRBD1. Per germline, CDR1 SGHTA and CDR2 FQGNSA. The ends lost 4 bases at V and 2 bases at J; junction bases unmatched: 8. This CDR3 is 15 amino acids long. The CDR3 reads CASSSRDRDTYEQYF. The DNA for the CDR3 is TGTGCCAGCAGCTCCCGAGACAGGGATACCTACGAGCAGTACTTC.

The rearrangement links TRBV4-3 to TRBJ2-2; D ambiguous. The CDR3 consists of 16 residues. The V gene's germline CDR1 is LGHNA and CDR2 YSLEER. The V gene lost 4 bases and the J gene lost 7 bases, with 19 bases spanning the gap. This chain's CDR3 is CASSPHGVRKVGELFF. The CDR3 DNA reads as TGCGCCAGCAGCCCACACGGCGTTCGGAAGGTCGGGGAGCTGTTTTTT.

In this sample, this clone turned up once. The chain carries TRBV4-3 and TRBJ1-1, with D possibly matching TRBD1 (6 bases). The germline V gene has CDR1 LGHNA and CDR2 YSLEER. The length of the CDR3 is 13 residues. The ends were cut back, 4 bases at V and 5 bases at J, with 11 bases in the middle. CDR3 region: CASSLTGLTEAFF. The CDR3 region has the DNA TGCGCCAGCAGCCTCACAGGGTTAACTGAAGCTTTCTTT.

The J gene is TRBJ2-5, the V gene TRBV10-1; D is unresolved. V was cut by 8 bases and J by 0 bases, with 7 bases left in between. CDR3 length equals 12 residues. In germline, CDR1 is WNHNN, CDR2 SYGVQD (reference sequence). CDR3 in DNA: TGCGCCAGCTCCCACGACCAAGAGACCCAGTACTTC. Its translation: CASSHDQETQYF.

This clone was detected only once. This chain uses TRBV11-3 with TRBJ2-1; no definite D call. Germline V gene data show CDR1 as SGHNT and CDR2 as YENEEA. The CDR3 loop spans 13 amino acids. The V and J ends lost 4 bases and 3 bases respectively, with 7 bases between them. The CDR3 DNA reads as TGTGCCAGCAGCTGGGAATACTACAATGAGCAGTTCTTC. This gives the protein CASSWEYYNEQFF.

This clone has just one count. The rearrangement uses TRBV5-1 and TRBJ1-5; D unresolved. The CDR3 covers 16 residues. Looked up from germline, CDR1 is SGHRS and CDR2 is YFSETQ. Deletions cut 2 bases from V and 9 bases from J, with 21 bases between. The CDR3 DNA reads TGCGCCAGCAGCTTAACGACCGGGGAGCCCCTGGGGCCCCAGCATTTT. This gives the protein CASSLTTGEPLGPQHF.

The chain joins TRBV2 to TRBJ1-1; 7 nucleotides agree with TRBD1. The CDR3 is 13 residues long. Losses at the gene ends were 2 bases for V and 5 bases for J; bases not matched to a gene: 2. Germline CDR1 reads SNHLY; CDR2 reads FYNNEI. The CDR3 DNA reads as TGTGCCAGCAGTGAACGACAGGGAACTGAAGCTTTCTTT. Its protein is CASSERQGTEAFF. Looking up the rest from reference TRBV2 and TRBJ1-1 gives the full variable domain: EPEVTQTPSHQVTQMGQEVILRCVPISNHLYFYWYRQILGQKVEFLVSFYNNEISEKSEIFDDQFSVERPDGSNFTLKIRSTKLEDSAMYFCASSERQGTEAFFGQGTRLTVV.

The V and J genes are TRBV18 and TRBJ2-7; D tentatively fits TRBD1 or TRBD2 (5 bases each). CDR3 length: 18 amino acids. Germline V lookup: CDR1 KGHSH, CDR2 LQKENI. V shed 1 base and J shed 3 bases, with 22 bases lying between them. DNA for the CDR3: TGTGCCAGCTCACCACGATTCGGGACCGAGAATACCTTCTACGAGCAGTACTTC. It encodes CASSPRFGTENTFYEQYF.

The CDR3 sequence is CASSLRAAYGYTF. DNA of the CDR3: TGTGCCAGCAGTTTACGAGCAGCGTATGGCTACACCTTC. The chain combines TRBV28 with TRBJ1-2; unclear D gene. From germline, CDR1 is MDHEN and CDR2 SYDVKM. The CDR3 runs to 13 residues. Trimming took off 2 bases at V and 5 bases at J, with 9 bases between the two ends.

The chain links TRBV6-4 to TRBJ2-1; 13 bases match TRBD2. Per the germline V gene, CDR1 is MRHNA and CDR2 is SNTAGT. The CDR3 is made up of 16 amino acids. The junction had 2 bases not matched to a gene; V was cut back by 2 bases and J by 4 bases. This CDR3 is CASSDTSGRAYNEQFF. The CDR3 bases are TGTGCCAGCAGTGACACTAGCGGGAGGGCTTACAATGAGCAGTTCTTC.

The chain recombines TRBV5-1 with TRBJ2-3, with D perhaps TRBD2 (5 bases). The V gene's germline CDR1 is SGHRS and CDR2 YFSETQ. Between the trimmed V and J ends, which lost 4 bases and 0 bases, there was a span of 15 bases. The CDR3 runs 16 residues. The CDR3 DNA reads TGCGCCAGCAGCCCCAGCCCCGGGATTAGCACAGATACGCAGTATTTT. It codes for CASSPSPGISTDTQYF.

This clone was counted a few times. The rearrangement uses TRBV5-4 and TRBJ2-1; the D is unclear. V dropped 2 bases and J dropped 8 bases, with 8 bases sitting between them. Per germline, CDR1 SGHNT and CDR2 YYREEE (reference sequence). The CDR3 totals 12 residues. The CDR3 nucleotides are TGTGCCAGCAGCTTAAACGGCTATGAGCAGTTCTTC. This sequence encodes CASSLNGYEQFF.

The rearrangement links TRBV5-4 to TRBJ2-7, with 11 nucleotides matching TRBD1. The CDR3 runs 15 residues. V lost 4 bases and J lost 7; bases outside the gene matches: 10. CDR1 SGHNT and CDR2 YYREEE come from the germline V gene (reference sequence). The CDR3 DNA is TGTGCCAGCAGCCTTGGGTTGGACAGGGGGCGAGAGCAGTACTTC. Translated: CASSLGLDRGREQYF. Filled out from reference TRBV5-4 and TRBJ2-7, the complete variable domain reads ETGVTQSPTHLIKTRGQQVTLRCSSQSGHNTVSWYQQALGQGPQFIFQYYREEENGRGNFPPRFSGLQFPNYSSELNVNALELDDSALYLCASSLGLDRGREQYFGPGTRLTVT.

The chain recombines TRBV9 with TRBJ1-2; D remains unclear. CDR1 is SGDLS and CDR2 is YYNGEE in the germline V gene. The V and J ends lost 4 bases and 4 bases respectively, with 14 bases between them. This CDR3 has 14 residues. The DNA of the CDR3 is TGTGCCAGCAGCACCTCATCCGTGGTCTATGGCTACACCTTC. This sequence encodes CASSTSSVVYGYTF.

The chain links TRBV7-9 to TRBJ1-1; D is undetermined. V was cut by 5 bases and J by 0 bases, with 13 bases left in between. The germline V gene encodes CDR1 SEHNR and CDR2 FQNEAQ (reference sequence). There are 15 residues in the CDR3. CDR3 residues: CASSPQTLMNTEAFF. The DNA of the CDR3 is TGTGCCAGCAGCCCCCAGACTCTCATGAACACTGAAGCTTTCTTT.

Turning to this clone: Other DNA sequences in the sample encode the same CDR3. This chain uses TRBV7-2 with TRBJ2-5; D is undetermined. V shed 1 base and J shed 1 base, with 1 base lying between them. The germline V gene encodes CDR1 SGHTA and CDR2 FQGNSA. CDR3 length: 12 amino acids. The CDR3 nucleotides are TGTGCCAGCAGCTTAGTCCAAGAGACCCAGTACTTC. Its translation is CASSLVQETQYF.

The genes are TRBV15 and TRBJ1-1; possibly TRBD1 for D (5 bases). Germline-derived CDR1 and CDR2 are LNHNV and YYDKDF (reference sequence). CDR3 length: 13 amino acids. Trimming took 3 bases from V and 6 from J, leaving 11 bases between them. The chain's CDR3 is CATSSRVRAEAFF. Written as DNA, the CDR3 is TGTGCCACCAGCAGCAGGGTCAGGGCTGAAGCTTTCTTT. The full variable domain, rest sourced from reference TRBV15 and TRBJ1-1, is DAMVIQNPRYQVTQFGKPVTLSCSQTLNHNVMYWYQQKSSQAPKLLFHYYDKDFNNEADTPDNFQSRRPNTSFCFLDIRSPGLGDTAMYLCATSSRVRAEAFFGQGTRLTVV.

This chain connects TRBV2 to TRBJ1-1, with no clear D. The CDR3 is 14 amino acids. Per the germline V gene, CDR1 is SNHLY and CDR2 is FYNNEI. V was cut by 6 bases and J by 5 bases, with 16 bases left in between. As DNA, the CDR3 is TGTGCCAGCAGACCAAGGGCCTCGGGTACTGAAGCTTTCTTT. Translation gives CASRPRASGTEAFF.

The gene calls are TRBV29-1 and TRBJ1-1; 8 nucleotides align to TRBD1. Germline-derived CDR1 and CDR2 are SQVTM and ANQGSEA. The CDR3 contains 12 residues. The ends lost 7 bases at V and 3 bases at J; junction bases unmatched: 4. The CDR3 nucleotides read TGCAGCGGCGCAGGGGGCTACACTGAAGCTTTCTTT. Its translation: CSGAGGYTEAFF.